Shown below are 24 T cell receptor beta chains from a single sample sequenced in a study of beta chain features in type 1 diabetes. Their antigen targets remain unknown. Isolated RNA was reverse transcribed in full, so expressed TCRB transcripts were sequenced. TCRdb keeps only in-frame clones here, not all; method: immunoSEQ multiplex PCR. The sample shows about 280,000 clones, 14% to 15% of them seen only once. Findings of the study overall: TCRB CDR3 length was moderately but significantly reduced in all four CD4+ subsets of Type 1 diabetes patients.

Source material: naive CD4+ T cells from blood. Every receptor here comes from a man aged 18 to 35 with type 1 diabetes.

This clone has only a few counts. The J gene is TRBJ2-7, the V gene TRBV28; D unresolved. Germline-derived CDR1 and CDR2 are MDHEN and SYDVKM. The CDR3 has 13 amino acids. Trimming left V 6 bases short and J 2 bases short, with 11 bases between. In DNA, the CDR3 is TGTGCCAGCAGCGCGGTGCCGCCCTACGAGCAGTACTTC. Its translation: CASSAVPPYEQYF.

V and J are TRBV15 and TRBJ2-5; D gene unclear. Germline CDR1 and CDR2: LNHNV and YYDKDF (reference sequence). The CDR3 consists of 12 residues. V was shortened by 5 bases and J by 5 bases, with 9 bases between the two germline ends. The CDR3 spells CATSGSDETQYF. The CDR3, as DNA: TGTGCCACCAGCGGAAGCGACGAGACCCAGTACTTC. The whole variable domain, remainder taken from reference TRBV15 and TRBJ2-5, is DAMVIQNPRYQVTQFGKPVTLSCSQTLNHNVMYWYQQKSSQAPKLLFHYYDKDFNNEADTPDNFQSRRPNTSFCFLDIRSPGLGDTAMYLCATSGSDETQYFGPGTRLLVL.

The chain is built from TRBV4-3 and TRBJ2-7; TRBD1 matches 8 bases. The J call is in doubt because the DNA end fits TRBJ2-1 better. Germline loops: CDR1 LGHNA, CDR2 YSLEER. CDR3 length equals 12 residues. The CDR3 region has the DNA TGCGCCAGCAGCCGGGACAGGTATGAGCAGTTCTTC. Encoded protein: CASSRDRYEQFF.

This clone was counted between two and nine times. The rearrangement links TRBV7-8 to TRBJ2-5; the match to TRBD2 covers 9 bases. The CDR3 has 15 amino acids. With 5 bases clipped from V and 5 bases from J, the junction kept 9 bases outside the gene matches. CDR1 is SGHVS and CDR2 is FQNEAQ in the germline V gene. CDR3 sequence: CASSPPLAGVETQYF. For the CDR3, the DNA is TGTGCCAGCAGCCCTCCTTTAGCGGGAGTGGAGACCCAGTACTTC.

The rearrangement links TRBV2 to TRBJ1-2; D gene uncertain. V shed 7 bases and J shed 8 bases, with 20 bases lying between them. Germline values: CDR1 SNHLY, CDR2 FYNNEI. The CDR3 covers 14 residues. CDR3: CASNPLSGASGYTF. The CDR3 coding sequence is TGTGCCAGCAACCCTCTGTCAGGCGCCAGCGGCTACACCTTC. The whole variable domain, remainder taken from reference TRBV2 and TRBJ1-2, is EPEVTQTPSHQVTQMGQEVILRCVPISNHLYFYWYRQILGQKVEFLVSFYNNEISEKSEIFDDQFSVERPDGSNFTLKIRSTKLEDSAMYFCASNPLSGASGYTFGSGTRLTVV.

This chain connects TRBV11-2 to TRBJ2-3; no definite D call. V lost 5 bases, J lost 6 bases, and 6 bases lay in between. This CDR3 region has 11 residues. Germline V gene lookup returns CDR1 SGHAT and CDR2 FQNNGV. The DNA for the CDR3 is TGTGCCAGCAGCCCGAGGGATACGCAGTATTTT. The encoded protein is CASSPRDTQYF.

This clone has just a few counts. The rearrangement links TRBV5-1 to TRBJ2-2, with D perhaps TRBD2 (6 bases). Trimming cost V 0 bases and J 6 bases, with 9 bases left between them. This CDR3 has 14 residues. In germline, CDR1 is SGHRS, CDR2 YFSETQ. The CDR3 loop is CASSLDTGAGELFF. CDR3 nucleotides: TGCGCCAGCAGCTTGGATACGGGGGCCGGGGAGCTGTTTTTT. Variable domain in full (rest from reference TRBV5-1 and TRBJ2-2): KAGVTQTPRYLIKTRGQQVTLSCSPISGHRSVSWYQQTPGQGLQFLFEYFSETQRNKGNFPGRFSGRQFSNSRSEMNVSTLELGDSALYLCASSLDTGAGELFFGEGSRLTVL.

This rearrangement joins TRBV6-5 to TRBJ2-4; D may be TRBD2 (5 bases). The CDR3 has 14 residues. The germline V gene encodes CDR1 MNHEY and CDR2 SVGAGI. V was cut by 7 bases and J by 6 bases, with 16 bases left in between. CDR3 amino acids: CASMVHLRGNIQYF. The CDR3 nucleotides are TGTGCCAGCATGGTCCATTTACGGGGAAACATTCAGTACTTC.

Comment on this clone: This CDR3 is also generated by other DNA sequences in the sample. This chain joins TRBV5-1 and TRBJ2-5, with D possibly TRBD2 on 5 matching bases. The germline CDR1 and CDR2 sequences are SGHRS and YFSETQ. CDR3 length: 14 residues. Trimming took 0 bases from V and 5 from J, leaving 11 bases between them. CDR3 sequence reads: CASSLGLAGETQYF. CDR3 in DNA: TGCGCCAGCAGCTTGGGGCTAGCCGGGGAGACCCAGTACTTC.

V gene TRBV6-1 combines with J gene TRBJ1-2; a possible D gene is TRBD1 (5 bases). V was trimmed by 8 bases and J by 8 bases, leaving 15 bases between them. Germline V gene data show CDR1 as MNHNS and CDR2 as SASEGT. The CDR3 length is 12 residues. The DNA of the CDR3 is TGTGCCAGCCCCGGGGGGGAAGGCGGCTACACCTTC. Encoded protein: CASPGGEGGYTF.

This clone was counted between two and nine times. The rearrangement uses TRBV15 and TRBJ1-4, with D perhaps matching TRBD1 (5 bases). CDR1 and CDR2 from the germline V gene are LNHNV and YYDKDF (reference sequence). Trimming removed 5 bases at V and 7 bases at J, with 11 bases between. The CDR3 runs 13 residues. The CDR3 here is CATSRGGSEKLFF. The CDR3 DNA is TGTGCCACCAGCCGCGGGGGGAGTGAAAAACTGTTTTTT.

The rearrangement joins TRBV28 to TRBJ2-4; TRBD2 aligns across 7 bases. Germline-derived CDR1 and CDR2 are MDHEN and SYDVKM. J gave up 0 bases and V 8 bases, and 10 bases lay outside the gene matches. This CDR3 has 16 amino acids. CDR3 region: CASPPPGRAAKNIQYF. As DNA, the CDR3 is TGTGCCAGCCCCCCCCCGGGGAGGGCAGCCAAAAACATTCAGTACTTC.

The chain carries TRBV9 and TRBJ1-5; D is ambiguous. CDR1 and CDR2 (germline): SGDLS, YYNGEE. Trimming removed 1 base at V and 2 bases at J, with 7 bases between. The CDR3 length is 14 residues. The CDR3 spells CASSVMGGNQPQHF. As DNA, the CDR3 is TGTGCCAGCAGCGTAATGGGCGGCAATCAGCCCCAGCATTTT.

The genes are TRBV7-9 and TRBJ2-5; the match to TRBD2 covers 11 bases. The length of the CDR3 is 15 residues. CDR1 is SEHNR and CDR2 is FQNEAQ in the germline V gene (reference sequence). V dropped 3 bases and J dropped 5; count of bases not matched to a gene: 5. The CDR3: CASSLSSGRKETQYF. In DNA, the CDR3 is TGTGCCAGCAGCTTGTCTAGCGGGAGGAAGGAGACCCAGTACTTC.

The gene calls are TRBV9 and TRBJ1-1; 8 bases map to TRBD1. The CDR3 has 15 amino acids. V lost 3 bases and J lost 5; bases outside the gene matches: 9. Germline V gene sequence: CDR1 SGDLS, CDR2 YYNGEE. CDR3 sequence reads: CASSANRGGRTEAFF. CDR3 coding DNA: TGTGCCAGCAGCGCCAACAGGGGGGGGAGAACTGAAGCTTTCTTT.

This chain uses TRBV7-2 with TRBJ2-5; possibly TRBD2 for D (7 bases). V was clipped by 3 bases and J by 0 bases, with 14 bases between them. CDR3 length equals 16 residues. Germline loops: CDR1 SGHTA, CDR2 FQGNSA. Here the CDR3 DNA reads TGTGCCAGCAGCTTTGTTGCGGGGGCCTACCAAGAGACCCAGTACTTC. Protein product: CASSFVAGAYQETQYF.

This chain links TRBV28 with TRBJ2-4, with D possibly TRBD1 on 6 matching bases. Per the germline V gene, CDR1 is MDHEN and CDR2 is SYDVKM. The length of the CDR3 is 13 residues. Between the trimmed V and J ends, which lost 6 bases and 1 base, there was a span of 7 bases. CDR3 DNA sequence: TGTGCCAGCAGGGGGGCCGCCAAAAACATTCAGTACTTC. This sequence encodes CASRGAAKNIQYF.

The CDR3 sequence is CASQGISNQPQHF. CDR3 sequence (DNA): TGTGCCAGCCAGGGGATTAGCAATCAGCCCCAGCATTTT. The rearrangement links TRBV2 to TRBJ1-5; D possibly corresponds to TRBD1 (6 bases). The CDR3 runs 13 residues. Germline V gene sequence: CDR1 SNHLY, CDR2 FYNNEI. V gave up 8 bases and J gave up 0 bases, with 8 bases separating them.

This rearrangement joins TRBV7-2 to TRBJ2-7; 7 nucleotides agree with TRBD1. The CDR3 length is 14 residues. The germline gives CDR1 SGHTA, CDR2 FQGNSA. V was pared by 5 bases and J by 3 bases, with 7 bases of the junction left unmatched. The CDR3 coding sequence is TGTGCCAGCAGCCAGGGACAGTTACTCTACGAGCAGTACTTC. Protein product: CASSQGQLLYEQYF. The variable domain in full, completed from reference TRBV7-2 and TRBJ2-7, reads GAGVSQSPSNKVTEKGKDVELRCDPISGHTALYWYRQSLGQGLEFLIYFQGNSAPDKSGLPSDRFSAERTGGSVSTLTIQRTQQEDSAVYLCASSQGQLLYEQYFGPGTRLTVT.

This clone was seen more than once but under ten times. The rearrangement uses TRBV7-9 and TRBJ2-7; 12 bases match TRBD2. In germline, CDR1 is SEHNR, CDR2 FQNEAQ (reference sequence). V lost 1 base and J lost 0; bases outside the gene matches: 7. CDR3 length: 18 amino acids. The chain's CDR3 is CASSLGASGRANSYEQYF. CDR3 bases: TGTGCCAGCAGCTTAGGAGCTAGCGGGAGGGCGAACTCCTACGAGCAGTACTTC. The variable domain in full, completed from reference TRBV7-9 and TRBJ2-7, reads DTGVSQNPRHKITKRGQNVTFRCDPISEHNRLYWYRQTLGQGPEFLTYFQNEAQLEKSRLLSDRFSAERPKGSFSTLEIQRTEQGDSAMYLCASSLGASGRANSYEQYFGPGTRLTVT.

This clone was found a few times. The rearrangement links TRBV7-7 to TRBJ2-5; unclear D gene. The CDR3 length is 13 residues. Germline CDR1 is SSHAT and CDR2 is FNYEAQ (reference sequence). The ends were cut back, 1 base at V and 3 bases at J, with 6 bases in the middle. The chain's CDR3 is CASSLGQKETQYF. The CDR3 DNA is TGTGCCAGCAGCTTAGGCCAGAAAGAGACCCAGTACTTC.

The sample holds a few counts of this clone. The J gene is TRBJ2-3, the V gene TRBV6-1; D may be TRBD1 (5 bases). CDR3 length: 14 amino acids. From germline, CDR1 is MNHNS and CDR2 SASEGT. V gave up 0 bases and J gave up 10 bases, with 14 bases separating them. CDR3 DNA sequence: TGTGCCAGCAGTGAAGCTGGGGCAGGGCAGGCGCAGTATTTT. Residues: CASSEAGAGQAQYF.

The chain combines TRBV4-3 with TRBJ2-4; D gene uncertain. Germline values: CDR1 LGHNA, CDR2 YSLEER. Between the trimmed V and J ends, which lost 4 bases and 2 bases, there was a span of 9 bases. The CDR3 totals 14 residues. Written as DNA, the CDR3 is TGCGCCAGCAGCCCTCCCGAGACCAAAAACATTCAGTACTTC. It encodes CASSPPETKNIQYF.

This clone was seen just once. The chain recombines TRBV28 with TRBJ1-5; 9 nucleotides align to TRBD1. V lost 3 bases, J lost 2 bases, and 2 bases stayed unmatched. Germline V gives CDR1 MDHEN, CDR2 SYDVKM. The CDR3 has 15 residues. The CDR3 loop reads CASSLGDRGNQPQHF. The CDR3 DNA sequence: TGTGCCAGCAGTTTGGGGGACAGGGGCAATCAGCCCCAGCATTTT. Supplemented by reference TRBV28 and TRBJ1-5, the full variable domain reads DVKVTQSSRYLVKRTGEKVFLECVQDMDHENMFWYRQDPGLGLRLIYFSYDVKMKEKGDIPEGYSVSREKKERFSLILESASTNQTSMYLCASSLGDRGNQPQHFGDGTRLSIL.